One sample yielded the 21 T cell receptor beta chains listed below, sequenced in a study of shared clonotypes between healthy human individuals. Naive CD8 isolation took CD45RO-negative cells positively selected for CCR7 and excluded terminally differentiated effector memory CD45RA+ cells. The protocol was immunoSEQ multiplex PCR, while the TCRdb copy is restricted to in-frame clones and leaves out a portion. Here the sample spans about 600,000 clones, over 95% being singletons. Sequencing was carried out using naive CD8+ T cells sorted from blood. The origin of the receptors is a woman in her 30s in good health.

The chain uses TRBV28 and TRBJ2-7, with TRBD2 matching 7 bases. The CDR3 has 14 amino acids. V dropped 7 bases and J dropped 2; count of bases not matched to a gene: 8. CDR1 MDHEN and CDR2 SYDVKM come from the germline V gene. The CDR3 loop is CASNPGLLTYEQYF. The CDR3 nucleotides read TGTGCCAGCAACCCGGGACTATTGACCTACGAGCAGTACTTC.

The chain is built from TRBV13 and TRBJ1-3; D may be TRBD1 (6 bases). Germline loops: CDR1 PRHDT, CDR2 FYEKMQ (reference sequence). The CDR3 sequence is 15 residues long. Trimming left V 5 bases short and J 1 base short, with 12 bases between. CDR3 sequence: CASSAQGYSGNTIYF. In DNA form, the CDR3 reads TGTGCCAGCAGCGCACAGGGTTATTCTGGAAACACCATATATTTT.

The chain links TRBV14 to TRBJ1-4; D may be TRBD1 (6 bases). Deletions cut 0 bases from V and 7 bases from J, with 18 bases between. The V gene's germline CDR1 is SGHDN and CDR2 FVKESK. The CDR3 is made up of 17 amino acids. The CDR3 sequence: CASSQDKIRDTGEKLFF. For the CDR3, the DNA is TGTGCCAGCAGCCAAGACAAAATCCGGGACACAGGTGAAAAACTGTTTTTT.

CDR3 amino acids: CASSPYVLTGAIHEQYF. For the CDR3, the DNA is TGCGCCAGCAGCCCCTACGTTTTGACAGGGGCCATCCACGAGCAGTACTTC. The V call is TRBV4-1, the J call TRBJ2-7; TRBD1 matches 8 bases. Germline values: CDR1 MGHRA, CDR2 YSYEKL. The CDR3 is 17 amino acids. The J segment lost 5 bases and the V segment lost 4 bases, leaving 16 bases of the junction unmatched.

The rearrangement joins TRBV30 to TRBJ2-5, with unresolved D. Trimming took 3 bases from V and 5 from J, leaving 13 bases between them. From germline, CDR1 is GTSNPN and CDR2 SVGIG (reference sequence). CDR3 length equals 13 residues. The CDR3 reads CAWSFGWVETQYF. In nucleotides, the CDR3 is TGTGCCTGGAGCTTTGGGTGGGTGGAGACCCAGTACTTC.

The chain links TRBV29-1 to TRBJ1-5, with D perhaps TRBD1 (6 bases). This CDR3 region has 13 residues. Between the trimmed V and J ends, which lost 4 bases and 6 bases, there was a span of 13 bases. CDR1 is SQVTM and CDR2 is ANQGSEA in the germline V gene. The CDR3 loop reads CSVGLGASQPQHF. The CDR3 DNA is TGCAGCGTTGGTTTGGGGGCGAGTCAGCCCCAGCATTTT.

V is TRBV11-1 and J is TRBJ2-1; maybe TRBD1 (5 bases). The CDR3 consists of 13 residues. Looked up from germline, CDR1 is SGHAT and CDR2 is FQDESV (reference sequence). Trimming pared 2 bases from V and 10 bases from J, leaving 12 bases between. In DNA form, the CDR3 reads TGTGCCAGCAGCTTAATCGGGCCAGGGGAGCAGTTCTTC. Protein product: CASSLIGPGEQFF.

This chain connects TRBV5-1 to TRBJ1-1; the D is unclear. The germline V gene encodes CDR1 SGHRS and CDR2 YFSETQ. This CDR3 has 15 amino acids. Trimming pared 3 bases from V and 0 bases from J, leaving 12 bases between. The DNA of the CDR3 is TGCGCCAGCAGCTCCCCCTCGGCAATGAACACTGAAGCTTTCTTT. It translates to CASSSPSAMNTEAFF.

The V gene is TRBV27, the J gene TRBJ1-2, with 8 positions matching TRBD1. The V and J ends lost 5 bases and 3 bases, in that order; junction bases with no gene match: 5. Germline V lookup: CDR1 MNHEY, CDR2 SMNVEV (reference sequence). This CDR3 has 14 residues. CDR3 region: CASSAHRGDYGYTF. The CDR3 DNA sequence: TGTGCCAGCAGTGCCCACAGGGGGGACTATGGCTACACCTTC.

This clone appeared a single time. The chain links TRBV4-1 to TRBJ2-7; the D gene is possibly TRBD2 (5 bases). Trimming left V 3 bases short and J 2 bases short, with 23 bases between. This CDR3 spans 18 amino acids. The V gene's germline CDR1 is MGHRA and CDR2 YSYEKL. CDR3 region: CASSQATPRSGLTYEQYF. CDR3 in DNA: TGCGCCAGCAGCCAGGCCACACCCCGAAGCGGTCTTACCTACGAGCAGTACTTC.

The genes are TRBV13 and TRBJ2-1; tentatively, D is TRBD2 (5 bases). V was shortened by 8 bases and J by 12 bases, with 14 bases between the two germline ends. The V gene's germline CDR1 is PRHDT and CDR2 FYEKMQ (reference sequence). The CDR3 totals 11 residues. In DNA form, the CDR3 reads TGTGCCAGCTCGAAGGGAGTGGCGCAGTTCTTC. This codes for CASSKGVAQFF.

V and J are TRBV7-2 and TRBJ1-1, with a possible D match to TRBD1 (5 bases). V lost 1 base to trimming and J lost 3 bases, with 12 bases between them. Germline V gene data show CDR1 as SGHTA and CDR2 as FQGNSA. This CDR3 contains 15 residues. Here the CDR3 reads CASSLGDGVYTEAFF. DNA of the CDR3: TGTGCCAGCAGCTTAGGGGACGGAGTATACACTGAAGCTTTCTTT.

The chain joins TRBV7-9 to TRBJ1-1; D is undetermined. Deletions cut 5 bases from V and 2 bases from J, with 18 bases between. Germline CDR1 SEHNR, CDR2 FQNEAQ (reference sequence). The CDR3 has 16 residues. This CDR3 is CASSPEIGGRNTEAFF. The CDR3 DNA is TGTGCCAGCAGCCCCGAAATCGGCGGGAGAAACACTGAAGCTTTCTTT. The complete variable domain, with remaining parts taken from reference TRBV7-9 and TRBJ1-1, reads DTGVSQNPRHKITKRGQNVTFRCDPISEHNRLYWYRQTLGQGPEFLTYFQNEAQLEKSRLLSDRFSAERPKGSFSTLEIQRTEQGDSAMYLCASSPEIGGRNTEAFFGQGTRLTVV.

This clone was recorded only once. The chain joins TRBV29-1 to TRBJ2-1, with TRBD2 identical over 10 bases. CDR1 and CDR2 (germline): SQVTM, ANQGSEA. The CDR3 totals 16 residues. The junction had 7 bases not matched to a gene; V was cut back by 1 base and J by 4 bases. The CDR3: CSVEVLTSGIYNEQFF. CDR3 sequence (DNA): TGCAGCGTTGAAGTCCTCACTAGCGGGATTTACAATGAGCAGTTCTTC.

Concerning this clone: The sample holds other DNA sequences that translate to the same CDR3. DNA for the CDR3: TGTGCCAGCAGCGCGGACGGGAACACTGAAGCTTTCTTT. This gives the protein CASSADGNTEAFF. The J gene is TRBJ1-1, the V gene TRBV9; D remains unclear. The CDR3 contains 13 residues. Germline CDR1 is SGDLS and CDR2 is YYNGEE. V gave up 3 bases and J gave up 1 base, with 7 bases separating them.

The chain uses TRBV6-1 and TRBJ2-2; a weak D match, TRBD2 (6 bases). V lost 10 bases and J 2 bases, leaving 14 bases between the germline ends. Looked up from germline, CDR1 is MNHNS and CDR2 is SASEGT. The length of the CDR3 is 14 residues. The CDR3 protein is CATPGVSNTGELFF. The DNA of the CDR3 is TGTGCCACCCCGGGGGTTTCCAACACCGGGGAGCTGTTTTTT.

This rearrangement joins TRBV5-1 to TRBJ2-7; tentative D call: TRBD2 (5 bases). Per germline, CDR1 SGHRS and CDR2 YFSETQ. This CDR3 is built from 16 residues. V dropped 2 bases and J dropped 0 bases, with 15 bases sitting between them. In DNA, the CDR3 is TGCGCCAGCAGCTTCGAAGAGGGTCGAAGCTCCTACGAGCAGTACTTC. It is translated as CASSFEEGRSSYEQYF.

This clone was picked up a small number of times. The rearrangement links TRBV19 to TRBJ1-5; no definite D call. The CDR3 contains 13 residues. Trimming left V 5 bases short and J 0 bases short, with 5 bases between. The germline V gene encodes CDR1 LNHDA and CDR2 SQIVND (reference sequence). The CDR3 nucleotides are TGTGCCAGTAGTGTGTTTAGCAATCAGCCCCAGCATTTT. Its translation: CASSVFSNQPQHF.

The rearrangement uses TRBV4-1 and TRBJ2-3; no reliable D call. Germline loops: CDR1 MGHRA, CDR2 YSYEKL. V gave up 0 bases and J gave up 9 bases, with 7 bases separating them. The CDR3 length is 12 residues. CDR3: CASSQDMRTQYF. Written as DNA, the CDR3 is TGCGCCAGCAGCCAAGATATGCGCACGCAGTATTTT.

The gene calls are TRBV4-1 and TRBJ2-5; D is undetermined. The CDR3 totals 13 residues. Trimming shortened V by 4 bases and J by 5 bases, and 11 bases separated the two germline ends. Per germline, CDR1 MGHRA and CDR2 YSYEKL. Written as DNA, the CDR3 is TGCGCCAGCAGCCTCTCAGATGGCGAGACCCAGTACTTC. Translation: CASSLSDGETQYF.

The rearrangement joins TRBV5-4 to TRBJ2-3; no firm D call. V dropped 4 bases and J dropped 4 bases, with 4 bases sitting between them. CDR1 SGHNT and CDR2 YYREEE come from the germline V gene (reference sequence). The CDR3 runs to 11 residues. CDR3 residues: CASSTSDTQYF. CDR3 in DNA: TGTGCCAGCAGCACATCAGATACGCAGTATTTT.